These 27 T cell receptor beta chains came from one sample sequenced in a study of blood T cell repertoires in COVID-19. Measured with immunoSEQ multiplex PCR; TCRdb has only the in-frame clones, and not every one. Of roughly 150,000 clones listed, around four fifths were seen once; the top ten hold roughly 9.1%. The sample consisted of peripheral blood. The receptors were gathered from a woman of 80 years or more with active or convalescent COVID-19.

The V gene is TRBV6-6, the J gene TRBJ1-6; the match to TRBD1 covers 8 bases. Germline CDR1 MNHNY, CDR2 SVGAGI (reference sequence). The CDR3 totals 14 residues. The ends lost 6 bases at V and 8 bases at J; junction bases unmatched: 6. Written as DNA, the CDR3 is TGTGCCAGCAGCCCGGACAGGGCCGATTCACCCCTCCACTTT. Amino acids: CASSPDRADSPLHF.

This clone has only one observation. The chain links TRBV9 to TRBJ2-2; a weak D match, TRBD1 (5 bases). Deletions cut 2 bases from V and 2 bases from J, with 10 bases between. Germline V gene data show CDR1 as SGDLS and CDR2 as YYNGEE. The CDR3 is made up of 15 amino acids. The CDR3 nucleotides are TGTGCCAGCAGCGTTTCGACAGCTAACACCGGGGAGCTGTTTTTT. Its protein product is CASSVSTANTGELFF.

V usage is TRBV7-2 and J usage is TRBJ2-4; 9 bases are shared with TRBD2. The CDR3 totals 18 residues. V shed 1 base and J 3 bases; nucleotides not matched to a gene: 10. Germline assignment: CDR1 SGHTA and CDR2 FQGNSA. The chain's CDR3 is CASSLGGGERLGKNIQYF. The CDR3 DNA is TGTGCCAGCAGCTTAGGCGGGGGGGAAAGGCTGGGCAAAAACATTCAGTACTTC.

V gene TRBV10-3 combines with J gene TRBJ1-5; D is perhaps TRBD1 (5 bases). CDR1 is ENHRY and CDR2 is SYGVKD in the germline V gene. This CDR3 region has 16 residues. The V end was cut by 0 bases, the J end by 10 bases, with 19 bases between. DNA for the CDR3: TGTGCCATCAGTGAGTCGGGGGAGGTGGGTAAGTATCCCCAGCATTTT. Translation: CAISESGEVGKYPQHF.

CDR3 in DNA: TGTGCCAGCGGGACAGGGCTGAACACTGAAGCTTTCTTT. It codes for CASGTGLNTEAFF. This chain connects TRBV3-1 (or the pseudogene TRBV3-2) to TRBJ1-1, with TRBD1 matching over 9 bases. V lost 8 bases and J lost 0; bases outside the gene matches: 1. From germline, CDR1 is LGHDT and CDR2 YNNKEL (reference sequence). The CDR3 extends over 13 amino acids.

The chain uses TRBV5-1 and TRBJ1-2, with D maybe TRBD1 (5 bases). This CDR3 is 13 amino acids long. With 4 bases removed from V and 4 bases from J, the gap between germline ends came to 11 bases. Germline V gives CDR1 SGHRS, CDR2 YFSETQ. Here the CDR3 reads CASSPTDAYGYTF. Here the CDR3 DNA reads TGCGCCAGCAGCCCGACAGATGCCTATGGCTACACCTTC.

This clone was counted once. The chain employs TRBV2 and TRBJ1-1; a weak D match, TRBD1 (5 bases). CDR3 length: 13 residues. The germline CDR1 and CDR2 sequences are SNHLY and FYNNEI. V was pared by 4 bases and J by 7 bases, with 13 bases between. CDR3 nucleotide sequence: TGTGCCAGCAGTGTACAGGAGAGTGGTGAAGCTTTCTTT. Translating it yields CASSVQESGEAFF.

This clone was found a few times. The J gene is TRBJ1-2, the V gene TRBV6-5; 7 bases align to TRBD1. Germline CDR1 and CDR2: MNHEY and SVGAGI. The trim removed 1 base at V and 4 bases at J, leaving 6 bases unmatched. CDR3 length: 15 residues. This CDR3 is CASSYLNRGRYGYTF. CDR3 DNA: TGTGCCAGCAGTTACTTGAACAGGGGCCGCTATGGCTACACCTTC.

The chain employs TRBV5-1 and TRBJ2-2; a possible D gene is TRBD1 (7 bases). Looked up from germline, CDR1 is SGHRS and CDR2 is YFSETQ. V was shortened by 3 bases and J by 6 bases, with 12 bases between the two germline ends. The CDR3 consists of 14 residues. The chain's CDR3 is CASSSQGGSGELFF. CDR3 sequence (DNA): TGCGCCAGCAGCTCCCAGGGGGGATCCGGGGAGCTGTTTTTT.

The genes are TRBV2 and TRBJ1-2; a weak D match, TRBD1 (5 bases). Germline loops: CDR1 SNHLY, CDR2 FYNNEI. V lost 5 bases and J 8 bases, leaving 18 bases between the germline ends. This CDR3 spans 14 amino acids. The CDR3 reads CASSLGQVTMGYTF. The CDR3 region has the DNA TGTGCCAGCAGTTTGGGGCAAGTAACTATGGGCTACACCTTC.

This clone showed up just once. V is TRBV9 and J is TRBJ1-4; a possible D gene is TRBD1 (5 bases). With 3 bases removed from V and 4 bases from J, the gap between germline ends came to 19 bases. CDR3 size: 17 residues. CDR1 and CDR2 (germline): SGDLS, YYNGEE. The CDR3 region is CASSAGRGGAGNEKLFF. For the CDR3, the DNA is TGTGCCAGCAGCGCCGGGCGGGGGGGAGCCGGTAATGAAAAACTGTTTTTT.

The table lists this clone with a few counts. The gene calls are TRBV24-1 and TRBJ1-5, with 9 bases aligning to TRBD1. Germline lookup yields CDR1 KGHDR and CDR2 SFDVKD. This CDR3 has 16 amino acids. V shed 8 bases and J 5 bases; nucleotides not matched to a gene: 12. CDR3 protein: CATTTNPGQGYQPQHF. DNA for the CDR3: TGTGCCACCACCACAAACCCGGGACAGGGATATCAGCCCCAGCATTTT.

The gene calls are TRBV6-2 or TRBV6-3 and TRBJ2-7, with no clear D. V lost 5 bases to trimming and J lost 0 bases, with 11 bases between them. This CDR3 has 14 residues. Germline values: CDR1 MNHEY, CDR2 SVGEGT. The CDR3 DNA sequence: TGTGCCAGCAGTACCTTAGACATCTCCTACGAGCAGTACTTC. Residues: CASSTLDISYEQYF.

Concerning this clone: Other nucleotide sequences from this sample produce the same CDR3. The rearrangement uses TRBV5-1 and TRBJ1-2, with D possibly being TRBD1 (6 bases). The length of the CDR3 is 13 residues. V was shortened by 0 bases and J by 3 bases, with 6 bases between the two germline ends. Germline CDR1 reads SGHRS; CDR2 reads YFSETQ. The CDR3, as DNA: TGCGCCAGCAGCTTGGACAGGGACTATGGCTACACCTTC. This gives the protein CASSLDRDYGYTF.

The chain couples TRBV7-2 to TRBJ2-1; possible D gene TRBD1, 6 bases. Germline lookup yields CDR1 SGHTA and CDR2 FQGNSA. V was clipped by 5 bases and J by 3 bases, with 11 bases between them. CDR3 length: 14 residues. DNA for the CDR3: TGTGCCAGCAGCCCCCGACAGGTCTACAATGAGCAGTTCTTC. It codes for CASSPRQVYNEQFF.

The chain links TRBV24-1 to TRBJ1-4, with TRBD1 as a possible D gene (5 bases). The germline CDR1 and CDR2 sequences are KGHDR and SFDVKD. The CDR3 is 15 residues long. Between the trimmed V and J ends, which lost 3 bases and 2 bases, there was a span of 9 bases. CDR3 DNA sequence: TGTGCCACCAGTGATCCGGGGGTCACTAATGAAAAACTGTTTTTT. Amino acids: CATSDPGVTNEKLFF.

The rearrangement uses TRBV7-9 and TRBJ2-3, with a possible D match to TRBD2 (7 bases). The ends were cut back, 5 bases at V and 4 bases at J, with 19 bases in the middle. The CDR3 has 16 residues. CDR1 and CDR2 (germline): SEHNR, FQNEAQ (reference sequence). CDR3 protein: CASSTFGGAIPDTQYF. In nucleotides, the CDR3 is TGTGCCAGCAGCACCTTTGGGGGGGCGATTCCAGATACGCAGTATTTT.

The sample holds a few counts of this clone. The chain links TRBV7-2 to TRBJ1-5; 8 bases align to TRBD1. With V trimmed by 4 bases and J by 11 bases, 7 bases remained unmatched. The germline gives CDR1 SGHTA, CDR2 FQGNSA. The CDR3 totals 13 residues. The CDR3 sequence: CASSSGGVGTQHF. The CDR3 bases are TGTGCCAGCAGCTCAGGGGGCGTCGGGACCCAGCATTTT.

This sequence joins TRBV5-6 and TRBJ1-1; 12 nucleotides match TRBD1. The CDR3 has 19 amino acids. The ends lost 4 bases at V and 5 bases at J; junction bases unmatched: 18. Germline assignment: CDR1 SGHDT and CDR2 YYEEEE. CDR3 loop: CASSPSLTRDRGRGTEAFF. CDR3 sequence (DNA): TGTGCCAGCAGCCCGTCTCTGACCCGGGACAGGGGGCGGGGGACTGAAGCTTTCTTT.

The table lists this clone with a count of one. This sequence joins TRBV10-3 and TRBJ1-4, with 10 bases lining up with TRBD1. J gave up 8 bases and V 2 bases, and 8 bases lay outside the gene matches. Germline lookup yields CDR1 ENHRY and CDR2 SYGVKD. This CDR3 has 16 residues. The CDR3 bases are TGTGCCATCAGTGAGCCAAGGACAGGGGGTCGGGAAAAACTGTTTTTT. Translating gives CAISEPRTGGREKLFF.

The chain links TRBV6-1 to TRBJ2-5; D is perhaps TRBD1 (6 bases). Trimming removed 4 bases from V and 5 bases from J, with 11 bases in between. Germline CDR1 and CDR2: MNHNS and SASEGT. This CDR3 contains 13 residues. CDR3 nucleotide sequence: TGTGCCAGCAGTGTCGTTGGACAGGAGACCCAGTACTTC. This translates into CASSVVGQETQYF.

The V gene is TRBV9, the J gene TRBJ2-2; no clear D gene. The CDR3 is 13 amino acids. The germline V gene encodes CDR1 SGDLS and CDR2 YYNGEE. Trimming stripped 5 bases from V and 0 bases from J, with 5 bases between. Here the CDR3 DNA reads TGTGCCAGCAGTGGAGCGAACACCGGGGAGCTGTTTTTT. It codes for CASSGANTGELFF.

The rearrangement links TRBV3-1 (or the pseudogene TRBV3-2) to TRBJ1-3, with D unclear. CDR1 and CDR2 (germline): LGHDT, YNNKEL (reference sequence). Trimming removed 3 bases from V and 2 bases from J, with 14 bases in between. This CDR3 is built from 16 residues. The CDR3 region is CASSHPLTEPGNTIYF. The CDR3 nucleotides read TGTGCCAGCAGCCATCCTTTAACAGAACCTGGAAACACCATATATTTT.

This chain connects TRBV7-3 to TRBJ2-5; the D gene is possibly TRBD2 (5 bases). This CDR3 region has 15 residues. Germline V gene sequence: CDR1 SGHTA, CDR2 FQGTGA. The germline V and J ends were trimmed by 1 base and 2 bases, with 11 bases remaining between them. The CDR3 DNA follows: TGTGCCAGCAGCTTAAAACCCGGGGTACAAGAGACCCAGTACTTC. Its translation is CASSLKPGVQETQYF.

The chain couples TRBV12-3 or TRBV12-4 to TRBJ2-7; TRBD1 agrees at 9 bases. The CDR3 spans 13 residues. V lost 7 bases and J lost 9; bases outside the gene matches: 10. This chain's CDR3 is CASTRGTGLGQYF. For the CDR3, the DNA is TGTGCCAGCACCAGGGGGACAGGGCTGGGGCAGTACTTC.

This chain links TRBV10-3 with TRBJ1-3; D gene unclear. The CDR3 runs to 14 residues. Trimming stripped 7 bases from V and 0 bases from J, with 10 bases between. Germline CDR1 ENHRY, CDR2 SYGVKD. CDR3 residues: CAITGGPSGNTIYF. The CDR3 DNA reads TGTGCCATCACCGGCGGCCCCTCTGGAAACACCATATATTTT.

The rearrangement links TRBV19 to TRBJ2-3, with 8 bases that match TRBD1. Germline V gene data show CDR1 as LNHDA and CDR2 as SQIVND (reference sequence). V lost 10 bases to trimming and J lost 1 base; unmatched junction nucleotides: 4. This CDR3 contains 13 residues. CDR3 amino acids: CATQGAGTDTQYF. CDR3 DNA: TGTGCCACCCAGGGGGCTGGCACAGATACGCAGTATTTT.